This is a list of T cell receptor beta chains from one sample in a study of cytomegalovirus exposure and HLA in healthy donors. Measured with immunoSEQ multiplex PCR; TCRdb has only the in-frame clones, and not every one. The sample records around 170,000 clones, roughly 84% being singletons. Sequenced material: PBMCs. These receptors originate from a woman in her forties or fifties in good health and CMV-seropositive. Both conserved end residues are part of each CDR3. D genes are given only for firm matches. A clone size is listed for some rows: how often the clone was seen (once, few, many), or a class if it is expanded.

d_gene	j_gene	abundance	v_gene	CDR3aa	CDR3nt
NA	TRBJ2-7	once	TRBV29-1	CSAKPGLSYEQYF	TGCAGCGCCAAACCAGGGTTAAGCTACGAGCAGTACTTC
NA	TRBJ2-5	NA	TRBV6-5	CASSYSGRQETQYF	TGTGCCAGCAGTTACTCGGGCAGACAAGAGACCCAGTACTTC
NA	TRBJ1-3	few	TRBV19	CASSNGVSVGNTIYF	TGTGCCAGTAGTAACGGAGTTTCTGTGGGAAACACCATATATTTT
NA	TRBJ2-5	NA	TRBV10-1	CASSARGKAETQYF	TGCGCCAGCAGCGCCCGGGGGAAGGCTGAGACCCAGTACTTC
NA	TRBJ2-7	NA	TRBV7-8	CASSLEAVNEQYF	TGTGCCAGCAGTTTAGAGGCGGTGAACGAGCAGTACTTC
TRBD2	TRBJ2-1	NA	TRBV7-3	CASSPRGGDYNEQFF	TGTGCCAGCAGCCCCCGCGGGGGAGATTACAATGAGCAGTTCTTC
NA	TRBJ2-2	NA	TRBV6-5	CASNGGLANTGELFF	TGTGCCAGCAACGGAGGGCTAGCGAACACCGGGGAGCTGTTTTTT
NA	TRBJ2-5	NA	TRBV5-1	CASSLEGRGGETQYF	TGCGCCAGCAGCTTGGAGGGTCGGGGTGGGGAGACCCAGTACTTC
NA	TRBJ1-1	once	TRBV6-6	CASSAEEFTEAFF	TGTGCCAGCAGTGCAGAGGAATTCACTGAAGCTTTCTTT
TRBD2	TRBJ2-1	NA	TRBV10-1	CASSGRGERGGDDNEQFF	TGCGCCAGCAGTGGTCGAGGGGAGCGGGGGGGCGATGACAATGAGCAGTTCTTC
TRBD1	TRBJ1-2	NA	TRBV6-1	CASSLGQEFGYTF	TGTGCCAGCAGTCTCGGACAGGAATTTGGCTACACCTTC
TRBD1	TRBJ1-2	NA	TRBV7-9	CASSRDRENYGYTF	TGTGCCAGCAGCCGAGACAGGGAAAACTATGGCTACACCTTC
NA	TRBJ1-3	NA	TRBV6-5	CASSYEDNISTIYF	TGTGCCAGCAGTTACGAGGACAACATATCCACCATATATTTT
TRBD1	TRBJ1-5	NA	TRBV15	CATSRVRKVGQAGQPQHF	TGTGCCACCAGCAGAGTTCGGAAAGTGGGACAGGCGGGACAGCCCCAGCATTTT
TRBD1	TRBJ1-1	NA	TRBV6-6	CASSLRTGGTEAFF	TGTGCCAGCAGCCTTAGGACAGGCGGGACTGAAGCTTTCTTT
NA	TRBJ1-1	NA	TRBV9	CASSSPGGYQAFF	TGTGCCAGCAGCTCCCCGGGTGGGTATCAAGCTTTCTTT
TRBD1	TRBJ2-1	NA	TRBV5-1	CASSSQGVYNEQFF	TGCGCCAGCAGCTCGCAGGGGGTCTACAATGAGCAGTTCTTC
TRBD2	TRBJ2-7	NA	TRBV19	CASATSGGVEQYF	TGTGCCAGTGCGACTAGCGGGGGCGTCGAGCAGTACTTC
NA	TRBJ2-5	NA	TRBV5-1	CASSIPGDPPTEYF	TGCGCCAGCAGCATTCCGGGTGATCCGCCAACCGAGTACTTC
NA	TRBJ2-5	NA	TRBV5-4	CASSLWTEETQYF	TGTGCCAGCAGCTTGTGGACAGAAGAGACCCAGTACTTC
NA	TRBJ2-3	NA	TRBV6-6	CASSYSRGTYTDTQYF	TGTGCCAGCAGTTACAGTCGGGGGACTTACACAGATACGCAGTATTTT
TRBD1	TRBJ1-2	NA	TRBV10-3	CATATGGLNYGYTF	TGTGCCACCGCTACAGGGGGTCTTAACTATGGCTACACCTTC
NA	TRBJ1-1	NA	TRBV5-1	CASSLNPSGNTEAFF	TGCGCCAGCAGCTTAAACCCTTCGGGGAACACTGAAGCTTTCTTT
TRBD1	TRBJ1-1	few	TRBV9	CASSDPRQGNEAFF	TGTGCCAGCAGCGACCCGAGACAGGGGAATGAAGCTTTCTTT
TRBD1	TRBJ2-3	NA	TRBV6-5	CASSYYRDRNTDTQYF	TGTGCCAGCAGTTACTACCGGGACAGAAACACAGATACGCAGTATTTT
TRBD1	TRBJ1-2	NA	TRBV14	CASSHLSTGGRGGYTF	TGTGCCAGCAGCCACCTCTCGACAGGGGGCAGGGGTGGCTACACCTTC
TRBD2	TRBJ2-5	NA	TRBV7-3	CASSLTGTSGGPYRTQYF	TGTGCCAGCAGCTTAACCGGGACTAGCGGGGGACCCTACCGGACCCAGTACTTC
NA	TRBJ1-5	few	TRBV5-1	CASSTSGQSNQPQHF	TGCGCCAGCAGCACATCAGGACAGTCTAATCAGCCCCAGCATTTT
NA	TRBJ2-6	NA	TRBV5-5	CASSLRQVLPGANVLTF	TGTGCCAGCAGCTTGAGGCAGGTCCTCCCTGGGGCCAACGTCCTGACTTTC
NA	TRBJ1-6	NA	TRBV19	CASSPGISYNSPLHF	TGTGCCAGTAGTCCAGGTATCTCCTATAATTCACCCCTCCACTTT
NA	TRBJ2-7	once	TRBV5-6	CASSLAAGGYEQYF	TGTGCCAGCAGCTTAGCGGCAGGGGGGTACGAGCAGTACTTC
TRBD1	TRBJ1-1	NA	TRBV7-6	CASSPGGPEAFF	TGTGCCAGCAGCCCAGGGGGGCCTGAAGCTTTCTTT
NA	TRBJ2-3	NA	TRBV29-1	CSARGRLTDTQYF	TGCAGCGCCAGGGGTCGCTTAACAGATACGCAGTATTTT
NA	TRBJ2-7	NA	TRBV6-4	CASSDSRTAIPTRNPYEQYF	TGTGCCAGCAGTGACTCGAGGACAGCGATCCCTACACGAAACCCCTACGAGCAGTACTTC
TRBD2	TRBJ2-5	NA	TRBV5-5	CASSLSGGEVETQYF	TGTGCCAGCAGCTTGAGCGGGGGGGAAGTAGAGACCCAGTACTTC
NA	TRBJ1-1	NA	TRBV6-6	CASSYSQGFRAFF	TGTGCCAGCAGTTACTCACAGGGTTTTAGAGCTTTCTTT
TRBD1	TRBJ2-7	once	TRBV5-4	CASSQGGQGSYEQYF	TGCGCCAGCAGCCAAGGAGGACAGGGATCCTACGAGCAGTACTTC
TRBD1	TRBJ2-7	NA	TRBV5-6	CASSLGTGRAEQYF	TGTGCCAGCAGCCTGGGGACAGGAAGGGCCGAGCAGTACTTC
TRBD2	TRBJ2-3	NA	TRBV27	CASSLSYLGLAGGGTDTQYF	TGTGCCAGCAGTTTATCCTATCTCGGACTAGCGGGGGGAGGCACAGATACGCAGTATTTT
TRBD2	TRBJ2-7	few	TRBV6-6	CASRTSAGGRSYEQYF	TGTGCCAGCAGAACGTCGGCGGGGGGTCGTTCCTACGAGCAGTACTTC